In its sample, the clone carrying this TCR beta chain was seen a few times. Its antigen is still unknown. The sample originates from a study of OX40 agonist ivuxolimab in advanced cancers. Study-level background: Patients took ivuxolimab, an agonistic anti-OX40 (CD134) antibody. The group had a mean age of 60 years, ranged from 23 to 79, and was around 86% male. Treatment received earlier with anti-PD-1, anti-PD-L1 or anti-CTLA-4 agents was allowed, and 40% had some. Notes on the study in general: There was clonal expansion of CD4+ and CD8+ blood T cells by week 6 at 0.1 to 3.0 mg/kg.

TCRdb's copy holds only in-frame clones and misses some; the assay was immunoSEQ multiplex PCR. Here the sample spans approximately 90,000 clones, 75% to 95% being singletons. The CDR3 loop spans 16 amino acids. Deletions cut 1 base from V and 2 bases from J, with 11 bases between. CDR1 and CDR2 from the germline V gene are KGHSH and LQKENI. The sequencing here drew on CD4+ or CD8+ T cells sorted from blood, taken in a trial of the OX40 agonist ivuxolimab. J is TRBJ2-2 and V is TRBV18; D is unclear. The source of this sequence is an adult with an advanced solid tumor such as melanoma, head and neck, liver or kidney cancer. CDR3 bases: TGTGCCAGCTCACCACGATACCAGGACAACACCGGGGAGCTGTTTTTT. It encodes CASSPRYQDNTGELFF.